The rows below give T cell receptor beta chains drawn from one sample of a study of blood T cell repertoires in COVID-19. Sequencing used immunoSEQ multiplex PCR; TCRdb keeps in-frame clones, though not all of them. The repertoire holds some 130,000 clones, with roughly 80% as singletons. The sequencing sample was made of PBMCs or T cells enriched from blood (not recorded which). The receptor source for this set is a man aged 40-50 years with acute COVID-19. Each CDR3 is given with its conserved first and last residue. The order of the fields is CDR3 length, V gene, J gene, CDR3 protein.

15	TRBV5-1	TRBJ1-1	CASSPRTGGDTEAFF
16	TRBV2	TRBJ1-1	CASRKGQIFMNTEAFF
16	TRBV11-1	TRBJ2-1	CASSSGSGGPFNEQFF
15	TRBV12-1	TRBJ1-3	CASSSVTGPGNTIYF
15	TRBV27	TRBJ2-2	CASSFEGLNTGELFF
16	TRBV28	TRBJ1-1	CASQTARGLENTEAFF
12	TRBV5-1	TRBJ2-1	CASSLEGDEQFF
15	TRBV7-2	TRBJ2-2	CASGNIVSDTGELFF
14	TRBV28	TRBJ1-5	CASIPGGSNQPQHF
13	TRBV6-5	TRBJ2-7	CASRGGFSYEQYF
15	TRBV4-3	TRBJ2-7	CASSQDRDLAYEQYF
14	TRBV25-1	TRBJ1-5	CASSLRGVNQPQHF
15	TRBV28	TRBJ1-4	CASSLFGMRTSGWFF
14	TRBV16	TRBJ1-6	CASSQLGQDSPLHF
17	TRBV10-3	TRBJ2-1	CAISEVRTGNPYNEQFF
16	TRBV9	TRBJ1-1	CASSVDNGRLNTEAFF
16	TRBV24-1	TRBJ2-7	CATSDGSRDSPYEQYF
15	TRBV5-1	TRBJ2-5	CASSFGGGMGETQYF
13	TRBV9	TRBJ2-1	CASSSSRTGEQFF
16	TRBV5-1	TRBJ2-1	CASSLSPTGGGNEQFF
16	TRBV11-3	TRBJ2-7	CASSLERGPGPYEQYF
14	TRBV30	TRBJ1-6	CAWSVMGAGSALHF
12	TRBV10-3	TRBJ2-1	CATTTDQDEQFF
15	TRBV11-2	TRBJ2-2	CATIPGPGGTGELFF
16	TRBV5-1	TRBJ2-1	CASGQGALASYNEQFF
13	TRBV30	TRBJ1-1	CAWTLSRSTEAFF
17	TRBV18	TRBJ2-5	CASSPPGTGPEGETQYF
16	TRBV19	TRBJ1-6	CASSIDGQGYASPLHF
15	TRBV2	TRBJ2-3	CASSWAATSTDTQYF
14	TRBV10-1	TRBJ2-3	CASSDASVTDTQYF
14	TRBV18	TRBJ2-7	CASSSGGERFEQYF
14	TRBV28	TRBJ2-7	CASSFSQGGYEQYF
16	TRBV5-1	TRBJ1-2	CASSLGQGRGNYGYTF
17	TRBV7-2	TRBJ2-3	CASSSGLAGGLWDTQYF
15	TRBV2	TRBJ2-1	CASSEGLGSYNEQFF
14	TRBV5-1	TRBJ2-1	CASSDVRGSNEQFF
15	TRBV7-2	TRBJ1-2	CASSLGVTGGYGYTF
15	TRBV24-1	TRBJ2-5	CATSDLGTGIGTQYF
15	TRBV10-3	TRBJ1-1	CAISEVFSGQDPLLF
14	TRBV6-5	TRBJ1-5	CASSYGQGEQPQHF
13	TRBV30	TRBJ1-2	CAWSVGTVGGYTF
14	TRBV27	TRBJ1-5	CASSPGQGRYPQHF
13	TRBV5-4	TRBJ2-3	CASSLEGADTQYF